This is a list of T cell receptor beta chains from one sample in a study of technical replicates of blood from a few donors. Clones were sequenced by immunoSEQ multiplex PCR, and TCRdb holds only the in-frame ones, with some missing. The sample includes approximately 73,000 clones, 96% of them seen just once. The sample comprised T cells isolated from PBMCs. All receptors derive from a human donor in good health. Each CDR3 is given with its conserved first and last residue. D genes are given only for firm matches. Not all rows give a size; the values are once, few, many and, for expanded clones, a class.

v_call: TRBV29-1
clone_size: once
j_call: TRBJ2-7
d_call: TRBD2
cdr3_aa: CSVEVKREGYEQYF
cdr3_nt: TGCAGCGTTGAAGTAAAGCGGGAGGGATACGAGCAGTACTTC

v_call: TRBV6-5
clone_size: NA
j_call: TRBJ1-1
d_call: TRBD1
cdr3_aa: CASSYSHRGKDTEAFF
cdr3_nt: TGTGCCAGCAGTTACAGTCACAGGGGTAAGGACACTGAAGCTTTCTTT

v_call: TRBV19
clone_size: NA
j_call: TRBJ1-2
d_call: TRBD1
cdr3_aa: CASSVHRDRKAVGYTF
cdr3_nt: TGTGCCAGTAGTGTGCACCGGGACAGGAAGGCCGTTGGCTACACCTTC

v_call: TRBV30
clone_size: NA
j_call: TRBJ2-7
d_call: TRBD2
cdr3_aa: CAWMSGKDPEQYF
cdr3_nt: TGTGCCTGGATGAGCGGGAAGGACCCTGAGCAGTACTTC

v_call: TRBV15
clone_size: NA
j_call: TRBJ1-4
d_call: NA
cdr3_aa: CATSLGALEIEKLFF
cdr3_nt: TGTGCCACCAGCTTAGGGGCTCTCGAGATTGAAAAACTGTTTTTT

v_call: TRBV30
clone_size: NA
j_call: TRBJ2-7
d_call: NA
cdr3_aa: CAGSTDPGYEQYF
cdr3_nt: TGTGCTGGGTCGACAGACCCTGGCTACGAGCAGTACTTC

v_call: TRBV7-3
clone_size: NA
j_call: TRBJ2-2
d_call: NA
cdr3_aa: CASSLINGELFF
cdr3_nt: TGTGCCAGCAGCTTAATAAACGGGGAGCTGTTTTTT

v_call: TRBV27
clone_size: NA
j_call: TRBJ1-5
d_call: TRBD1
cdr3_aa: CASTTGGGQPQHF
cdr3_nt: TGTGCCAGCACGACAGGGGGCGGGCAGCCCCAGCATTTT

v_call: TRBV30
clone_size: NA
j_call: TRBJ2-3
d_call: NA
cdr3_aa: CAWTSADTQYF
cdr3_nt: TGTGCCTGGACTAGCGCAGATACGCAGTATTTT

v_call: TRBV10-3
clone_size: NA
j_call: TRBJ2-3
d_call: TRBD2
cdr3_aa: CAITSGRAGTDTQYF
cdr3_nt: TGTGCCATCACCAGCGGGAGGGCCGGGACAGATACGCAGTATTTT

v_call: TRBV21-1
clone_size: few
j_call: TRBJ1-4
d_call: NA
cdr3_aa: CASSKGQGEKLFF
cdr3_nt: TGTGCCAGCAGCAAAGGACAGGGTGAAAAACTGTTTTTT

v_call: TRBV30
clone_size: NA
j_call: TRBJ1-4
d_call: TRBD1
cdr3_aa: CAWSYYRGNEKLFF
cdr3_nt: TGTGCCTGGAGTTATTACAGGGGAAACGAAAAACTGTTTTTT

v_call: TRBV19
clone_size: NA
j_call: TRBJ2-5
d_call: TRBD2
cdr3_aa: CASNNGEGRETQYF
cdr3_nt: TGTGCCAGTAACAATGGGGAGGGAAGAGAGACCCAGTACTTC

v_call: TRBV4-1
clone_size: NA
j_call: TRBJ2-7
d_call: NA
cdr3_aa: CASSQVSLRDTSYEQYF
cdr3_nt: TGCGCCAGCAGCCAAGTTTCACTTCGGGACACATCCTACGAGCAGTACTTC

v_call: TRBV6-5
clone_size: NA
j_call: TRBJ2-1
d_call: NA
cdr3_aa: CASSYTSDSIRNEQFF
cdr3_nt: TGTGCCAGCAGTTACACCTCGGACTCGATCCGCAATGAGCAGTTCTTC

v_call: TRBV30
clone_size: NA
j_call: TRBJ1-1
d_call: NA
cdr3_aa: CAWSVHDGAEAFF
cdr3_nt: TGTGCCTGGAGTGTACACGACGGGGCTGAAGCTTTCTTT

v_call: TRBV2
clone_size: NA
j_call: TRBJ1-2
d_call: TRBD1
cdr3_aa: CASMGTGSNYGYTF
cdr3_nt: TGTGCCAGCATGGGGACAGGGTCTAACTATGGCTACACCTTC

v_call: TRBV5-1
clone_size: few
j_call: TRBJ1-1
d_call: NA
cdr3_aa: CASSAGPGRTEAFF
cdr3_nt: TGCGCCAGCAGCGCCGGACCGGGGAGAACTGAAGCTTTCTTT